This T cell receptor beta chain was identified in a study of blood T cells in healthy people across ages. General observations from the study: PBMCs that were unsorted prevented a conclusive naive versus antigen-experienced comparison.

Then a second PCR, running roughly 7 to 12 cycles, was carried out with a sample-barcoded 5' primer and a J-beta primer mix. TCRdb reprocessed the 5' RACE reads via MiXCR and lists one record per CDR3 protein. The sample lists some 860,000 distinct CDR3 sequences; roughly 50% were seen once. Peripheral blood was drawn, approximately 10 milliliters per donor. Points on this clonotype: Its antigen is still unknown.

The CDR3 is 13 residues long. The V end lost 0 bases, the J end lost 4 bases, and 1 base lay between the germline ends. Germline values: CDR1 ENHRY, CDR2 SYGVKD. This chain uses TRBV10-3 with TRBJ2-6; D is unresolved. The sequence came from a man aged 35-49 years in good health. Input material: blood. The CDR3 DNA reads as TGTGCCATCAGTGAGTCGGGGGCCAACGTCCTGACTTTC. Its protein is CAISESGANVLTF.